Following are 6 T cell receptor beta chains from one sample sequenced in a study of T cell responses to AZD1222 COVID-19 vaccine. Profiled with immunoSEQ multiplex PCR; TCRdb holds only in-frame clones, not every one. Among about 110,000 clones listed, roughly 90% were seen once. Sequenced material: peripheral blood, taken on day 0 of AZD1222 vaccination. These receptors were collected from an adult in good health.

V is TRBV6-5 and J is TRBJ1-5; 9 nucleotides align to TRBD1. The CDR3 spans 15 residues. CDR1 and CDR2 (germline): MNHEY, SVGAGI. Trimming took 7 bases from V and 4 from J; bases not matched to a gene: 8. The CDR3 sequence is CASIPDRGGNQPQHF. The DNA for the CDR3 is TGTGCCAGCATTCCGGACAGGGGTGGGAATCAGCCCCAGCATTTT.

This rearrangement joins TRBV7-3 to TRBJ2-5, with D possibly being TRBD2 (6 bases). V was trimmed by 5 bases and J by 5 bases, leaving 12 bases between them. The CDR3 contains 13 residues. Germline loops: CDR1 SGHTA, CDR2 FQGTGA. The CDR3 DNA reads as TGTGCCAGCAGCCTGGGGGGACCGGAGACCCAGTACTTC. This translates into CASSLGGPETQYF.

In this sample, this clone turned up once. This rearrangement joins TRBV19 to TRBJ1-5; 7 positions agree with TRBD1. The CDR3 runs to 13 residues. V dropped 6 bases and J dropped 4; count of bases not matched to a gene: 3. Germline assignment: CDR1 LNHDA and CDR2 SQIVND (reference sequence). The CDR3 region has the DNA TGTGCCAGTAGGCAGACAGGGAATCAGCCCCAGCATTTT. Amino acids: CASRQTGNQPQHF. The full variable domain, its missing parts supplied by reference TRBV19 and TRBJ1-5, is DGGITQSPKYLFRKEGQNVTLSCEQNLNHDAMYWYRQDPGQGLRLIYYSQIVNDFQKGDIAEGYSVSREKKESFPLTVTSAQKNPTAFYLCASRQTGNQPQHFGDGTRLSIL.

The chain is built from TRBV29-1 and TRBJ2-4, with 7 nucleotides matching TRBD2. Looked up from germline, CDR1 is SQVTM and CDR2 is ANQGSEA. The CDR3 contains 16 residues. The J segment lost 1 base and the V segment lost 4 bases, leaving 10 bases of the junction unmatched. The CDR3 DNA sequence: TGCAGCGTTGTACTCCTCCTCGGGGGGGCCAAAAACATTCAGTACTTC. Protein product: CSVVLLLGGAKNIQYF.

J is TRBJ1-6 and V is TRBV7-9; maybe TRBD1 (5 bases). CDR1 SEHNR and CDR2 FQNEAQ come from the germline V gene (reference sequence). V was cut by 1 base and J by 9 bases, with 16 bases left in between. The CDR3 loop spans 16 amino acids. The CDR3 bases are TGTGCCAGCAGCTTAGATCATGGCCAGGGTGTTTCACCCCTCCACTTT. Encoded protein: CASSLDHGQGVSPLHF.

Concerning this clone itself: Other DNA sequences in the same sample also yield this CDR3. The rearrangement links TRBV18 to TRBJ1-1, with D unresolved. V was trimmed by 3 bases and J by 0 bases, leaving 11 bases between them. The CDR3 consists of 15 residues. Germline lookup yields CDR1 KGHSH and CDR2 LQKENI. The CDR3 bases are TGTGCCAGCTCACCGGGCGCGACACTGAACACTGAAGCTTTCTTT. This codes for CASSPGATLNTEAFF.